A selection of T cell receptor beta chains follows, all from one sample in a study of T cell responses to AZD1222 COVID-19 vaccine. Using immunoSEQ multiplex PCR, the repertoire was profiled, and TCRdb retains in-frame clones only, with some absent. The table has around 130,000 clones, 87% seen once; the top ten hold approximately 1.5%. This specimen was peripheral blood, taken on day 0 of AZD1222 vaccination. The receptors stem from an adult in good health. Each CDR3 is given without its conserved first and last residue. The D gene is left open where the match is weak.

V: TRBV5-1
J: TRBJ1-1
D: NA
CDR3: ASSGRPGGVMNTEAF

V: TRBV5-1
J: TRBJ2-5
D: TRBD2
CDR3: ASSLVGSGDQETQY

V: TRBV7-3
J: TRBJ1-6
D: NA
CDR3: ASSLSGGNSPLH

V: TRBV19
J: TRBJ1-5
D: NA
CDR3: ASIGQRGHQPQH

V: TRBV11-2
J: TRBJ2-4
D: TRBD2
CDR3: ASSFRLAGYNIQY

V: TRBV2
J: TRBJ2-4
D: NA
CDR3: ASSASPTKNIQY

V: TRBV7-2
J: TRBJ1-4
D: NA
CDR3: ASSLGGGGNEKLF

V: TRBV28
J: TRBJ1-2
D: NA
CDR3: ASSLAEFGYT

V: TRBV28
J: TRBJ2-7
D: NA
CDR3: ASSLTGVRTYEQY

V: TRBV28
J: TRBJ1-1
D: NA
CDR3: ASRDANTEAF

V: TRBV6-2/TRBV6-3
J: TRBJ2-7
D: NA
CDR3: ASSYYDNYEQY

V: TRBV28
J: TRBJ2-1
D: TRBD2
CDR3: ASSFLRGVYNEQF

V: TRBV24-1
J: TRBJ1-4
D: NA
CDR3: ATSGSGANEKLF

V: TRBV27
J: TRBJ2-5
D: TRBD1
CDR3: ASRGTVQETQY

V: TRBV19
J: TRBJ2-5
D: TRBD1
CDR3: ASSITGEETQY

V: TRBV15
J: TRBJ1-2
D: NA
CDR3: ATSRTKGGVSYT

V: TRBV20-1
J: TRBJ1-2
D: NA
CDR3: SASAVGGYGYT

V: TRBV3-1/TRBV3-2
J: TRBJ1-1
D: NA
CDR3: ASSQDRGEAF

V: TRBV28
J: TRBJ1-2
D: NA
CDR3: ASSFEQLST

V: TRBV7-6
J: TRBJ1-5
D: TRBD1
CDR3: ASSLGTGDINQPQH

V: TRBV15
J: TRBJ1-3
D: TRBD1
CDR3: ATSRSGQGYSGNTIY

V: TRBV5-5
J: TRBJ1-6
D: NA
CDR3: ASSWEQGTVPH

V: TRBV5-1
J: TRBJ2-7
D: NA
CDR3: ASSLAHGSYEQY

V: TRBV7-9
J: TRBJ1-2
D: NA
CDR3: ASSLGYNSYGYT

V: TRBV18
J: TRBJ1-5
D: NA
CDR3: ASSPGEEGAQH

V: TRBV3-1/TRBV3-2
J: TRBJ1-6
D: NA
CDR3: ASQPRAGDNSPLH

V: TRBV14
J: TRBJ1-1
D: TRBD1
CDR3: ASSQDRGWWNTEAF

V: TRBV2
J: TRBJ1-6
D: NA
CDR3: ASSVAGGSPLH

V: TRBV3-1/TRBV3-2
J: TRBJ1-6
D: NA
CDR3: ASSQGLRGSGSPLH

V: TRBV7-3
J: TRBJ1-1
D: TRBD1
CDR3: ASSSGQGGEAF

V: TRBV7-6
J: TRBJ2-2
D: NA
CDR3: ASSLLTGARTGELF

V: TRBV5-1
J: TRBJ1-2
D: NA
CDR3: ASSLSGNYGYT

V: TRBV7-8
J: TRBJ1-5
D: NA
CDR3: ASSLSGQPYSNQPQH

V: TRBV11-2
J: TRBJ1-6
D: NA
CDR3: ASSLQVENNSPLH

V: TRBV6-5
J: TRBJ2-5
D: NA
CDR3: ASSYSAVQETQY

V: TRBV15
J: TRBJ2-1
D: TRBD2
CDR3: ATSPPPKRGTVLSEQF

V: TRBV12-3/TRBV12-4
J: TRBJ2-3
D: NA
CDR3: ASSGIGDTQY

V: TRBV2
J: TRBJ2-7
D: TRBD2
CDR3: ASRMGLAGGIPYEQY

V: TRBV6-2/TRBV6-3
J: TRBJ1-5
D: NA
CDR3: ASSRGSPYSNQPQH

V: TRBV15
J: TRBJ2-5
D: NA
CDR3: ATSRAGLGQETQY

V: TRBV18
J: TRBJ2-1
D: TRBD1
CDR3: ASEGQGASDSTYNEQF

V: TRBV28
J: TRBJ2-2
D: NA
CDR3: ASSLSATLVGELF

V: TRBV9
J: TRBJ2-5
D: TRBD2
CDR3: ASSVATSGGASTQETQY

V: TRBV5-4
J: TRBJ1-6
D: TRBD1
CDR3: ASSFQGENSPLH

V: TRBV12-3/TRBV12-4
J: TRBJ2-7
D: NA
CDR3: ASSSSSNEQY

V: TRBV10-3
J: TRBJ1-2
D: TRBD1
CDR3: AISGTTGGADYGYT

V: TRBV6-4
J: TRBJ2-7
D: NA
CDR3: ASSGVDIPYEQY

V: TRBV5-6
J: TRBJ1-1
D: NA
CDR3: ASSSDPNPRNTEAF

V: TRBV6-2/TRBV6-3
J: TRBJ2-1
D: NA
CDR3: ASSYSNSAYNEQF

V: TRBV10-3
J: TRBJ2-7
D: NA
CDR3: AISDGVAAYEQY

V: TRBV11-2
J: TRBJ2-1
D: NA
CDR3: ASRTPGTYSNEQF

V: TRBV5-1
J: TRBJ1-2
D: TRBD1
CDR3: ASSLGTGRGYT

V: TRBV6-5
J: TRBJ1-1
D: TRBD1
CDR3: ASSRQGWTEAF

V: TRBV4-1
J: TRBJ1-4
D: TRBD1
CDR3: ASSQDTGTGRVEKLF

V: TRBV20-1
J: TRBJ2-2
D: NA
CDR3: SARVTGELF